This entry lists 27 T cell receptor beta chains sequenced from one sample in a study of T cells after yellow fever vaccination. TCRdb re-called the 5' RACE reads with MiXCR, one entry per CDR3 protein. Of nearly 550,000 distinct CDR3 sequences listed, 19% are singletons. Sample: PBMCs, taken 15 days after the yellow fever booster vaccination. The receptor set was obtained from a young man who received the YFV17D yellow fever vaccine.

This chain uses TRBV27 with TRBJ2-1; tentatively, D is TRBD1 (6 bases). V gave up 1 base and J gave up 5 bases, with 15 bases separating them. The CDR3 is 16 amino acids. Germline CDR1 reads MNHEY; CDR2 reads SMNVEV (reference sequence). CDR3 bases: TGTGCCAGCAGTTTATGGGGGACACGGAGGAACAATGAGCAGTTCTTC. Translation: CASSLWGTRRNNEQFF.

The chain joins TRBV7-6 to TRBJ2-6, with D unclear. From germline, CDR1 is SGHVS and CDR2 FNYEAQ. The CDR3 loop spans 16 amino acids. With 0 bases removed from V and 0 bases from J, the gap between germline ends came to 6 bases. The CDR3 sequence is CASSLAQSSGANVLTF. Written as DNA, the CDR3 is TGTGCCAGCAGCTTAGCCCAGAGCTCTGGGGCCAACGTCCTGACTTTC. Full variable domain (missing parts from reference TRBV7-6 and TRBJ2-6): GAGVSQSPRYKVTKRGQDVALRCDPISGHVSLYWYRQALGQGPEFLTYFNYEAQQDKSGLPNDRFSAERPEGSISTLTIQRTEQRDSAMYRCASSLAQSSGANVLTFGAGSRLTVL.

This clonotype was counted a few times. CDR3 coding DNA: TGTGCCAGCAGCCTGGGAGGCAAGAATGAGCAGTTCTTC. The encoded protein is CASSLGGKNEQFF. This chain links TRBV9 with TRBJ2-1; maybe TRBD2 (6 bases). CDR3 length: 13 residues. V was cut by 4 bases and J by 7 bases, with 12 bases left in between. Germline values: CDR1 SGDLS, CDR2 YYNGEE.

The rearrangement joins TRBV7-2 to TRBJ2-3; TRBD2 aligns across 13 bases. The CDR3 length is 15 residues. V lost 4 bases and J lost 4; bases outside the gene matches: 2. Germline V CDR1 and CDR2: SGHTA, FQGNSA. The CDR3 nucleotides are TGTGCCAGCAGCTCGACTAGCGGGAGGTCAGATACGCAGTATTTT. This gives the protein CASSSTSGRSDTQYF.

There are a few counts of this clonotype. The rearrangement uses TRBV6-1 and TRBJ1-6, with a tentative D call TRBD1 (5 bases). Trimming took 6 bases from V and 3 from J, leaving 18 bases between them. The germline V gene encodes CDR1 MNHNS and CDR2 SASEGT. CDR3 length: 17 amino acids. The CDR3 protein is CASSRKGGGNYNSPLHF. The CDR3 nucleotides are TGTGCCAGCAGCCGAAAGGGCGGGGGAAACTATAATTCACCCCTCCACTTT.

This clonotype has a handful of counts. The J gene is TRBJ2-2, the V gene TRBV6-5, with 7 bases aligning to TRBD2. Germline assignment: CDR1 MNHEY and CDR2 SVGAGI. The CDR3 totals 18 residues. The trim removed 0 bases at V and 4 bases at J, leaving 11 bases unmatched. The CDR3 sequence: CASSYSRSIPGGTGELFF. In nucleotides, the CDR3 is TGTGCCAGCAGTTACTCTCGGTCAATCCCGGGAGGCACCGGGGAGCTGTTTTTT.

The CDR3 loop is CSATGGAKYTDTQYF. Here the CDR3 DNA reads TGCAGTGCTACCGGCGGGGCGAAGTACACAGATACGCAGTATTTT. The chain employs TRBV20-1 and TRBJ2-3; TRBD2 might be the D (6 bases). Trimming took off 4 bases at V and 2 bases at J, with 16 bases between the two ends. Germline V gene sequence: CDR1 DFQATT, CDR2 SNEGSKA (reference sequence). This CDR3 comprises 15 residues.

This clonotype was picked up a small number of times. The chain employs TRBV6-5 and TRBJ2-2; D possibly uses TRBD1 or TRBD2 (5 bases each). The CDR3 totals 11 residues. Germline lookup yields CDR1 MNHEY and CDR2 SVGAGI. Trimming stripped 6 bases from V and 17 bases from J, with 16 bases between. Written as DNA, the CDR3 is TGTGCCAGCAGGGAAGGGACGGGGATTTTTTTT. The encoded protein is CASREGTGIFF.

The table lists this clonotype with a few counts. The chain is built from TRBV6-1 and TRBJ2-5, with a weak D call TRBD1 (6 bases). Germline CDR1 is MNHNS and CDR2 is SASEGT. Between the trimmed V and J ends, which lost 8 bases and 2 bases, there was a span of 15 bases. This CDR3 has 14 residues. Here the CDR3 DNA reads TGTGCCAGCCGAGGACGGACAGAGCAAGAGACCCAGTACTTC. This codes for CASRGRTEQETQYF.

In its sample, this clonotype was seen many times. The CDR3 region has the DNA TGCAGTGCTAGAGTCAAAGATACGCAGTATTTT. It translates to CSARVKDTQYF. The genes are TRBV20-1 and TRBJ2-3; D unresolved. Germline lookup yields CDR1 DFQATT and CDR2 SNEGSKA (reference sequence). This CDR3 spans 11 amino acids. Trimming removed 1 base at V and 5 bases at J, with 4 bases between.

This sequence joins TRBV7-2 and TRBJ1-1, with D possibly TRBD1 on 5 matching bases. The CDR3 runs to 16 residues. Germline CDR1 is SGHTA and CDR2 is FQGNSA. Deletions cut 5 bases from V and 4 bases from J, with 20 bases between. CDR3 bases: TGTGCCAGCAGCGGTCCGGACATAATAAGGGGCACTGAAGCTTTCTTT. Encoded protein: CASSGPDIIRGTEAFF.

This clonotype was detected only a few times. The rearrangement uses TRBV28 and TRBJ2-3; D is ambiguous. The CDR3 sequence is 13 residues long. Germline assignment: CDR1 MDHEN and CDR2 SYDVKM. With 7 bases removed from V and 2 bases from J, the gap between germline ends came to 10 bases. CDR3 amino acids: CASTGQNTDTQYF. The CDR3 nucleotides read TGTGCCAGCACCGGGCAGAACACAGATACGCAGTATTTT.

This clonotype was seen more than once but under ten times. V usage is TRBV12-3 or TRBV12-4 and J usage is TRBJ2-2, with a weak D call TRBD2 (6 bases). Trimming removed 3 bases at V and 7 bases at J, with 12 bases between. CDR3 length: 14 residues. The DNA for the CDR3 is TGTGCCAGCAGTTTTAACGTGCGGGGCGGGGAGCTGTTTTTT. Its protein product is CASSFNVRGGELFF.

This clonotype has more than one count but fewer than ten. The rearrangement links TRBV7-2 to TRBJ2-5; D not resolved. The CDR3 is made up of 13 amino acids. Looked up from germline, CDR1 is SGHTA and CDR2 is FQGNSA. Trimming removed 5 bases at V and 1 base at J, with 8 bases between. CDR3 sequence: CASSRNAQETQYF. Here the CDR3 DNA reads TGTGCCAGCAGCCGTAACGCCCAAGAGACCCAGTACTTC.

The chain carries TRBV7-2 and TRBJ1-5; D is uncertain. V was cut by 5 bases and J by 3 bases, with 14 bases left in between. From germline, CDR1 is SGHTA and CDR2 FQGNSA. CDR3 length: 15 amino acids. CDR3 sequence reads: CASSLGRQDNQPQHF. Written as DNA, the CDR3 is TGTGCCAGCAGCCTCGGTAGGCAAGACAATCAGCCCCAGCATTTT.

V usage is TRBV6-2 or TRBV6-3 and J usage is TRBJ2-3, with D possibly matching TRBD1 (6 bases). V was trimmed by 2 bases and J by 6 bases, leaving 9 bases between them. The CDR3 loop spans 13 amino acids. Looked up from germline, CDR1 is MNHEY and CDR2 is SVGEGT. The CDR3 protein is CASSYHQGDTQYF. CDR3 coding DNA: TGTGCCAGCAGTTACCACCAGGGGGATACGCAGTATTTT.

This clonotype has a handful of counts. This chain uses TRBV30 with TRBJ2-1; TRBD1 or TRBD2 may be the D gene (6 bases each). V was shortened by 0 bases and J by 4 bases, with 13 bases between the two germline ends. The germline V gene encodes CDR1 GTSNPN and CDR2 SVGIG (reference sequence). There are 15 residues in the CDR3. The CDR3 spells CAWSVGGPGYNEQFF. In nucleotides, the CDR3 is TGTGCCTGGAGTGTTGGGGGGCCCGGATACAATGAGCAGTTCTTC.

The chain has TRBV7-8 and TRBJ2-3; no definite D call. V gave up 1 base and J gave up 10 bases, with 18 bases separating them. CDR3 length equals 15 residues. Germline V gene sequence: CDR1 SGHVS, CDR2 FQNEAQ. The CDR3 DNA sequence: TGTGCCAGCAGCTTAGGGAAAGGCCTCAATGAACCGCAGTATTTT. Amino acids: CASSLGKGLNEPQYF.

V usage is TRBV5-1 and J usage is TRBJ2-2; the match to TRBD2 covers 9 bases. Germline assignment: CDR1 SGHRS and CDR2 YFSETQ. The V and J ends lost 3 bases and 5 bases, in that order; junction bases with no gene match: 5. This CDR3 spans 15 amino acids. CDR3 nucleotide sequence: TGCGCCAGCAGCTCAGAGGGACTAGCAACCGGGGAGCTGTTTTTT. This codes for CASSSEGLATGELFF.

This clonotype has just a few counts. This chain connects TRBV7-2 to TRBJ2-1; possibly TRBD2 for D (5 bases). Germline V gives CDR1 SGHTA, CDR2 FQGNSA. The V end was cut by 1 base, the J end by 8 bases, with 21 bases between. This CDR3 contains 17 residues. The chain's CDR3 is CASSLGNTLDARDEQFF. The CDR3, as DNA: TGTGCCAGCAGCTTAGGAAACACCCTGGACGCGAGGGATGAGCAGTTCTTC.

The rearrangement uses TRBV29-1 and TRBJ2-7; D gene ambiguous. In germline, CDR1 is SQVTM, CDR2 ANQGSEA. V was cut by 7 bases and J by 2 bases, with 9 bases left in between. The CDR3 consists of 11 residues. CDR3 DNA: TGCAGCGGTGTTACGGCCTACGAGCAGTACTTC. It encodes CSGVTAYEQYF.

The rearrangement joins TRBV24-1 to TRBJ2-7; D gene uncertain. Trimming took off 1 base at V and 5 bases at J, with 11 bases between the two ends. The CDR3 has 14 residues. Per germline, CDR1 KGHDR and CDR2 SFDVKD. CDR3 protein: CATSDLRIVDEQYF. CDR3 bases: TGTGCCACCAGTGATTTAAGAATCGTAGACGAGCAGTACTTC.

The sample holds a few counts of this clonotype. The CDR3 DNA is TGTGCCAGCAGCCGAAGTAGGGGTAGCAATCAGCCCCAGCATTTT. The encoded protein is CASSRSRGSNQPQHF. J is TRBJ1-5 and V is TRBV12-3 or TRBV12-4; the D gene is possibly TRBD1 (5 bases). V was clipped by 6 bases and J by 0 bases, with 12 bases between them. The CDR3 length is 15 residues.

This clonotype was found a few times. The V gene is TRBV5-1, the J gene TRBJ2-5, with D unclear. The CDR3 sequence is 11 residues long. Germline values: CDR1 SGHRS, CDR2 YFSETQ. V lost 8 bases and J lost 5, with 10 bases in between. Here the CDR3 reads CASTDGETQYF. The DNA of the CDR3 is TGCGCCAGTACCGACGGTGAGACCCAGTACTTC.

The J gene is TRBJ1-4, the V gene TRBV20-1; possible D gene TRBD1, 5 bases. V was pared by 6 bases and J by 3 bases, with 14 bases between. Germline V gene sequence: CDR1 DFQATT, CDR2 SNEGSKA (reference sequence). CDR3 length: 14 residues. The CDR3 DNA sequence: TGCAGTGCCACGCAGGGCTCAGCTAATGAAAAACTGTTTTTT. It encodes CSATQGSANEKLFF.

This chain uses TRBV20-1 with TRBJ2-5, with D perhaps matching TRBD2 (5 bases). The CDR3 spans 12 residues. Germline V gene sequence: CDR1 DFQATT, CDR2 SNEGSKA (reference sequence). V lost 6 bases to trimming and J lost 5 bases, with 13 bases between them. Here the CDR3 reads CSAHTSSETQYF. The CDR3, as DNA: TGCAGTGCCCATACTAGTTCTGAGACCCAGTACTTC.

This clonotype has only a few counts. The CDR3 DNA reads TGTGCCAGCAGTTCCCCCAGGGGCTCCTACGAGCAGTACTTC. Amino acid sequence: CASSSPRGSYEQYF. This chain uses TRBV6-5 with TRBJ2-7; D perhaps matches TRBD1 (6 bases). CDR1 is MNHEY and CDR2 is SVGAGI in the germline V gene. Trimming took off 4 bases at V and 0 bases at J, with 10 bases between the two ends. CDR3 length equals 14 residues.